Each of the 20 T cell receptor beta chains below was sequenced from the same sample in a study of neurological immune-mediated disorders. In TCRdb, the 5' RACE reads were re-called with MiXCR into one record per CDR3 protein. The table has tens of thousands of distinct CDR3 sequences, roughly 3.5% seen once. Source material: PBMCs. The receptor source for this set is a woman in her thirties with multiple sclerosis.

This clonotype was counted at least ten times. V usage is TRBV13 and J usage is TRBJ2-1; unclear D gene. The germline CDR1 and CDR2 sequences are PRHDT and FYEKMQ (reference sequence). CDR3 size: 12 residues. V gave up 9 bases and J gave up 9 bases, with 15 bases separating them. The CDR3 coding sequence is TGTGCCAGTACCTATCTGACATTTGAGCAGTTCTTC. It encodes CASTYLTFEQFF.

The chain couples TRBV5-1 to TRBJ2-2, with D unresolved. Trimming pared 4 bases from V and 6 bases from J, leaving 22 bases between. CDR3 size: 17 residues. The germline V gene has CDR1 SGHRS and CDR2 YFSETQ. CDR3 amino acids: CASSPRPVAEAAGELFF. CDR3 coding DNA: TGCGCCAGCAGCCCGCGCCCGGTGGCGGAAGCCGCCGGGGAGCTGTTTTTT.

A note on this clonotype: At one end the junction does not follow the germline gene, possibly because of a read error. The chain combines TRBV7-6 with TRBJ1-5; no clear D. The germline CDR1 and CDR2 sequences are SGHVS and FNYEAQ. CDR3 size: 15 residues. The CDR3 DNA sequence: TGTGCCAGCAGCTTAGGTTGGGGTAGCAATCAGCCCCAGAATTTT. It yields the protein CASSLGWGSNQPQNF.

Many counts were recorded for this clonotype. The V call is TRBV15, the J call TRBJ1-1; D unresolved. The V gene lost 1 base and the J gene lost 0 bases, with 3 bases spanning the gap. The CDR3 runs to 13 residues. CDR1 and CDR2 (germline): LNHNV, YYDKDF (reference sequence). The CDR3 sequence: CATSRGVNTEAFF. The CDR3 DNA follows: TGTGCCACCAGCAGAGGAGTGAACACTGAAGCTTTCTTT.

This clonotype was found many times. This chain joins TRBV15 and TRBJ2-1; 7 bases are shared with TRBD2. The CDR3 runs to 17 residues. The germline gives CDR1 LNHNV, CDR2 YYDKDF (reference sequence). Trimming at V came to 1 base and at J to 6 bases, leaving 12 bases not matched to a gene. Written as DNA, the CDR3 is TGTGCCACCAGCAGAGTTTCCGCGGGAGTCATAGGCAATGAGCAGTTCTTC. This gives the protein CATSRVSAGVIGNEQFF.

This clonotype was seen ten or more times. V usage is TRBV5-1 and J usage is TRBJ2-7; tentatively, D is TRBD1 (5 bases). Germline CDR1 is SGHRS and CDR2 is YFSETQ. V was pared by 4 bases and J by 2 bases, with 13 bases between. The CDR3 has 14 amino acids. CDR3 sequence (DNA): TGCGCCAGCAGCGAAAAAGGGGCCACCTACGAGCAGTACTTC. Residues: CASSEKGATYEQYF.

This clonotype was seen only a few times. A read error may produce the germline difference seen at one junction end. J is TRBJ1-6 and V is TRBV5-1; D is possibly TRBD1 (5 bases). This CDR3 is 15 amino acids long. From germline, CDR1 is SGHRS and CDR2 YFSETQ. The CDR3 loop is CASTTTGTENSPLNF. The CDR3 DNA sequence: TGCGCCAGCACCACCACCGGGACGGAAAATTCACCCCTCAACTTT.

This clonotype was seen repeatedly, ten times or more. The chain recombines TRBV7-2 with TRBJ2-5, with 7 bases identical to TRBD1. V was pared by 4 bases and J by 8 bases, with 10 bases of the junction left unmatched. CDR1 and CDR2 from the germline V gene are SGHTA and FQGNSA. This CDR3 has 14 amino acids. The CDR3 sequence is CASSYYRGTVTQYF. DNA for the CDR3: TGTGCCAGCAGCTACTACAGGGGAACTGTCACCCAGTACTTC.

This clonotype was seen many times. This chain joins TRBV20-1 and TRBJ2-5, with 7 bases aligning to TRBD2. V lost 8 bases to trimming and J lost 6 bases; unmatched junction nucleotides: 15. Germline lookup yields CDR1 DFQATT and CDR2 SNEGSKA (reference sequence). The CDR3 has 14 amino acids. For the CDR3, the DNA is TGCAGTTATAACGCGGGGGTGCCGGGGAAGACCCAGTACTTC. Translating it yields CSYNAGVPGKTQYF.

This clonotype was observed at least ten times. The rearrangement joins TRBV25-1 to TRBJ1-2; D is unresolved. Deletions cut 2 bases from V and 0 bases from J, with 10 bases between. This CDR3 is 15 amino acids long. Germline CDR1 and CDR2: MGHDK and SYGVNS. CDR3: CASSELGPTNYGYTF. For the CDR3, the DNA is TGTGCCAGCAGTGAACTCGGGCCTACTAACTATGGCTACACCTTC.

This clonotype was recorded at least ten times. The chain combines TRBV29-1 with TRBJ2-7; no clear D. The CDR3 covers 13 residues. Germline V gene lookup returns CDR1 SQVTM and CDR2 ANQGSEA. V gave up 7 bases and J gave up 7 bases, with 20 bases separating them. CDR3: CSAVHPPGNEQYF. The CDR3 region has the DNA TGCAGCGCGGTCCACCCGCCTGGGAATGAGCAGTACTTC.

Many counts were recorded for this clonotype. V gene TRBV7-8 combines with J gene TRBJ2-4, with D perhaps TRBD1 (6 bases). This CDR3 spans 15 amino acids. Germline V lookup: CDR1 SGHVS, CDR2 FQNEAQ. V shed 2 bases and J shed 8 bases, with 16 bases lying between them. Here the CDR3 DNA reads TGTGCCAGCAGCTTATCAGGGGCACCAGAGGACATTCAGTACTTC. Its protein is CASSLSGAPEDIQYF.

This clonotype was found many times. The chain is built from TRBV5-1 and TRBJ2-7; D unclear. The CDR3 has 16 amino acids. Germline CDR1 and CDR2: SGHRS and YFSETQ. The V and J ends lost 4 bases and 2 bases respectively, with 19 bases between them. The CDR3 region has the DNA TGCGCCAGCAGCCCGCGGAACAACCTTGAGACCTACGAGCAGTACTTC. Translating gives CASSPRNNLETYEQYF.

This clonotype was found many times. The chain uses TRBV6-2 or TRBV6-3 and TRBJ2-7, with a tentative D call TRBD2 (6 bases). Between the trimmed V and J ends, which lost 6 bases and 6 bases, there was a span of 18 bases. The CDR3 is made up of 14 amino acids. The germline CDR1 and CDR2 sequences are MNHEY and SVGEGT. The CDR3 loop reads CASREGSTRSEQYF. CDR3 DNA sequence: TGTGCCAGCAGAGAGGGGTCGACTAGGTCCGAGCAGTACTTC.

Notes on this clonotype: This sequence may be a read error, since a much larger clone differs from it by one base. Since no conserved phenylalanine or tryptophan closes the CDR3, a read error is the likely cause. V and J are TRBV12-3 or TRBV12-4 and TRBJ1-1; 7 bases fit TRBD1. The CDR3 sequence is 15 residues long. The V gene end was trimmed by 6 bases and the J gene end by 0 bases; junction bases not matched to a gene: 7. The DNA for the CDR3 is TGTGCCAGCAGCCCGGGACAGCCCTTGAACACTGAAGCTTTCCTT. The encoded protein is CASSPGQPLNTEAFL.

Points on this clonotype: This CDR3 fails to terminate in the conserved phenylalanine or tryptophan, so it likely reflects a read error. The gene calls are TRBV25-1 and TRBJ2-7; no definite D call. In germline, CDR1 is MGHDK, CDR2 SYGVNS. The V end lost 6 bases, the J end lost 4 bases, and 7 bases lay between the germline ends. This CDR3 region has 11 residues. The CDR3 spells CASSRLYEQYN. The DNA of the CDR3 is TGTGCCAGCAGCCGATTATACGAGCAGTACAAC.

This clonotype was counted ten times or more. The CDR3 sequence: CASSLAPRASEQFF. As DNA, the CDR3 is TGCGCCAGCAGCTTGGCTCCCAGGGCAAGTGAGCAGTTCTTC. This rearrangement joins TRBV5-1 to TRBJ2-1, with D perhaps matching TRBD1 (5 bases). The CDR3 totals 14 residues. Per the germline V gene, CDR1 is SGHRS and CDR2 is YFSETQ. The V end was cut by 0 bases, the J end by 9 bases, with 13 bases between.

This clonotype was seen ten or more times. This sequence joins TRBV28 and TRBJ1-5; D might be TRBD1 (5 bases). Germline CDR1 reads MDHEN; CDR2 reads SYDVKM. The germline V and J ends were trimmed by 6 bases and 6 bases, with 15 bases remaining between them. This CDR3 is 14 amino acids long. CDR3 DNA: TGTGCCAGCAGCCAAATGCAGGGAGGTCAGCCCCAGCATTTT. Protein: CASSQMQGGQPQHF. The full variable domain, with the rest looked up from reference TRBV28 and TRBJ1-5, is DVKVTQSSRYLVKRTGEKVFLECVQDMDHENMFWYRQDPGLGLRLIYFSYDVKMKEKGDIPEGYSVSREKKERFSLILESASTNQTSMYLCASSQMQGGQPQHFGDGTRLSIL.

In its sample, this clonotype was seen many times. The gene calls are TRBV5-1 and TRBJ1-5; D is perhaps TRBD1 (5 bases). This CDR3 is 14 amino acids long. CDR1 SGHRS and CDR2 YFSETQ come from the germline V gene. V lost 4 bases to trimming and J lost 4 bases, with 12 bases between them. CDR3 bases: TGCGCCAGCAGCGTCGACGGGACGAATCAGCCCCAGCATTTT. Protein: CASSVDGTNQPQHF.

Many counts were recorded for this clonotype. The V and J genes are TRBV20-1 and TRBJ2-2; D is undetermined. In germline, CDR1 is DFQATT, CDR2 SNEGSKA (reference sequence). CDR3 length equals 12 residues. Trimming removed 6 bases from V and 5 bases from J, with 10 bases in between. CDR3 nucleotide sequence: TGCAGTGCCCCGTTTCGTACCGGGGAGCTGTTTTTT. The encoded protein is CSAPFRTGELFF.